The clone carrying this T cell receptor (beta chain) was observed a single time. These data belong to a study of blood T cell repertoires in COVID-19. The overall study: The analysed material was cDNA or gDNA that came from T cells, B-cell-depleted T cells, or PBMCs.

Generated by immunoSEQ multiplex PCR, the TCRdb table keeps only in-frame clones and is missing some. The sample lists 150,000 to 200,000 clones; around 85% were seen once. Germline V gene sequence: CDR1 SGHTA, CDR2 FQGTGA. J was trimmed by 4 bases and V by 5 bases; bases with no gene match: 7. The CDR3 is 14 amino acids. The origin of this receptor is a human donor with acute or convalescent COVID-19. The donor label of this sample is uncertain. The gene calls are TRBV7-3 and TRBJ1-2; 7 nucleotides match TRBD1. Sequencing was carried out using peripheral blood. The CDR3 protein is CASSQGGSGYGYTF. DNA of the CDR3: TGTGCCAGCAGCCAAGGGGGCTCGGGCTATGGCTACACCTTC.